This is a list of T cell receptor beta chains from one sample in a study of OX40 agonist ivuxolimab in advanced cancers. The method was immunoSEQ multiplex PCR; TCRdb's version includes in-frame clones alone and lacks a portion of them. In the table there are about 92,000 clones, roughly 90% of which are singletons. This sample comprised CD4+ or CD8+ T cells sorted from blood, obtained in a trial of the OX40 agonist ivuxolimab. The receptors derive from an adult with an advanced solid tumor such as melanoma, head and neck, liver or kidney cancer. Both conserved end residues are part of each CDR3. The D gene is left open where the match is weak.

TRBV19	TRBJ2-7	TRBD1	TGTGCCAGTAGCAAGGACAGGGGGAGCTCCTACGAGCAGTACTTC	CASSKDRGSSYEQYF
TRBV11-2	TRBJ2-5	TRBD2	TGTGCCAGCAGCCAAGCGGGGGGGATCCAAGAGACCCAGTACTTC	CASSQAGGIQETQYF
TRBV30	TRBJ2-1	TRBD2	TGTGCCGGGAAGACTAGCGGGATTGAGCAGTTCTTC	CAGKTSGIEQFF
TRBV10-2	TRBJ2-1	NA	TGCGCCAGCAGTGGAACTAGCTCCTACAATGAGCAGTTCTTC	CASSGTSSYNEQFF
TRBV7-9	TRBJ1-4	TRBD1	TGTGCCAGCAGCCCATGGACAGGGGGTTCTAATGAAAAACTGTTTTTT	CASSPWTGGSNEKLFF
TRBV7-5	TRBJ2-2	NA	TGTGCCAGAAGCATGTGGACCGGGGAGCTGTTTTTT	CARSMWTGELFF
TRBV2	TRBJ2-7	TRBD2	TGTGCCAGTAAACTAGCGCCTAGCTCCTACGAGCAGTACTTC	CASKLAPSSYEQYF
TRBV6-1	TRBJ2-7	TRBD1	TGTGCCAGCAGGCCACTTTGGACAGGAGACGAGCAGTACTTC	CASRPLWTGDEQYF
TRBV5-1	TRBJ2-7	TRBD2	TGCGCCAGCAGCTTAGCGGGAGGGAGAGACGAGCAGTACTTC	CASSLAGGRDEQYF
TRBV28	TRBJ2-5	TRBD2	TGTGCCAGCAGTAGCCGGGGAGGGCAAGAGACCCAGTACTTC	CASSSRGGQETQYF
TRBV11-1	TRBJ2-6	NA	TGTGCCAGCAGCCGACGAGGGTTCAGGAGCTCTGGGGCCAACGTCCTGACTTTC	CASSRRGFRSSGANVLTF
TRBV7-9	TRBJ1-4	NA	TGTGCCAGCAGCTCCGAGGGGGGAGGTAATGAAAAACTGTTTTTT	CASSSEGGGNEKLFF
TRBV10-3	TRBJ2-7	NA	TGTGCCATCAGTGGGCAGGCGACAACCTACGAGCAGTACTTC	CAISGQATTYEQYF
TRBV9	TRBJ2-3	NA	TGTGCCAGCACGGGCGGGAACACAGATACGCAGTATTTT	CASTGGNTDTQYF
TRBV19	TRBJ1-2	NA	TGTGCCAGTAGTATAGTTGGCGGGTTTGGCTACACCTTC	CASSIVGGFGYTF
TRBV30	TRBJ2-7	TRBD1	TGTGCCTGGAGTCCACTGGGACAGGGGGTCCGCGAGCAGTACTTC	CAWSPLGQGVREQYF
TRBV18	TRBJ1-2	TRBD1	TGTGCCAGCTCACAACTCAGCGGACAGGGCTACTATGGCTACACCTTC	CASSQLSGQGYYGYTF
TRBV4-3	TRBJ2-3	NA	TGCGCCAGCAGCCAACAAAGGGGTGCCCCAGATACGCAGTATTTT	CASSQQRGAPDTQYF
TRBV5-5	TRBJ2-3	TRBD2	TGTGCCAGCAGCTTGGTCCAAACTAGCGGGGGAGGAGATACGCAGTATTTT	CASSLVQTSGGGDTQYF
TRBV7-2	TRBJ1-5	NA	TGTGCCAGCAGCCCTTGGTTTGGGGGTGATCAGCCCCAGCATTTT	CASSPWFGGDQPQHF
TRBV10-3	TRBJ2-7	TRBD2	TGTGCCATCAGTGAGCCCACTACTAGCGGATCCTACGAGCAGTACTTC	CAISEPTTSGSYEQYF
TRBV2	TRBJ2-1	NA	TGTGCCAGCAGTGTACAGGGAGGCTCCTACAATGAGCAGTTCTTC	CASSVQGGSYNEQFF
TRBV5-1	TRBJ2-5	NA	TGCGCCAGCAGCTTGATCGACAGTCAAGAGACCCAGTACTTC	CASSLIDSQETQYF
TRBV7-9	TRBJ1-1	NA	TGTGCCAGCAGCCCAGGAGTGGAGAACACTGAAGCTTTCTTT	CASSPGVENTEAFF
TRBV28	TRBJ1-5	NA	TGTGCCAGCAGTTCACGGCGCTATCAGCCCCAGCATTTT	CASSSRRYQPQHF
TRBV11-2	TRBJ2-7	NA	TGTGCCAGCAGCTTAGCTGAGATTAGGGGGTACGAGCAGTACTTC	CASSLAEIRGYEQYF
TRBV19	TRBJ2-1	TRBD2	TGTGCCAGTAGTCCTAAGCGGGAGGGCCCGTACAATGAGCAGTTCTTC	CASSPKREGPYNEQFF
TRBV2	TRBJ2-6	NA	TGTGCCAGCAGTGTCGAGGTATTGCCCTCTGGGGCCAACGTCCTGACTTTC	CASSVEVLPSGANVLTF
TRBV28	TRBJ2-1	NA	TGTGCCAGCAGGGAGGTTAATGAGCAGTTCTTC	CASREVNEQFF
TRBV6-5	TRBJ2-5	NA	TGTGCCAGCAGTTACTCTGCCCAGCGACTTCAAGAGACCCAGTACTTC	CASSYSAQRLQETQYF
TRBV7-9	TRBJ2-7	TRBD1	TGTGCCAGCAGCTTGGGGGGACAGGGGGCGTACGAGCAGTACTTC	CASSLGGQGAYEQYF